This passage covers 9 T cell receptor beta chains from one sample sequenced in a study of blood T cell repertoires in COVID-19. The protocol was immunoSEQ multiplex PCR, while the TCRdb copy is restricted to in-frame clones and leaves out a portion. The data show 98,000 or so clones, approximately 88% seen once. Material: peripheral blood. These receptors originate from a human donor in a cohort sampled during active COVID-19.

This chain uses TRBV9 with TRBJ2-1, with 10 bases identical to TRBD1. V was pared by 5 bases and J by 7 bases, with 6 bases of the junction left unmatched. CDR3 size: 14 residues. Germline V gene sequence: CDR1 SGDLS, CDR2 YYNGEE. The CDR3 region has the DNA TGTGCCAGCAGAGACCCGGGACAGGGGAATGAGCAGTTCTTC. Amino acids: CASRDPGQGNEQFF.

The CDR3 protein is CASSRGSNQPQHF. For the CDR3, the DNA is TGTGCCAGTAGTCGAGGGTCGAATCAGCCCCAGCATTTT. This chain links TRBV19 with TRBJ1-5; D gene uncertain. The length of the CDR3 is 13 residues. The V end lost 5 bases, the J end lost 4 bases, and 9 bases lay between the germline ends. Germline assignment: CDR1 LNHDA and CDR2 SQIVND (reference sequence).

This chain links TRBV14 with TRBJ2-1; 12 bases are a match to TRBD2. This CDR3 region has 17 residues. V shed 4 bases and J 10 bases; nucleotides not matched to a gene: 14. The germline V gene has CDR1 SGHDN and CDR2 FVKESK. CDR3 sequence: CASSLQLAGGPYGEQFF. CDR3 nucleotides: TGTGCCAGCAGCCTACAGCTAGCGGGAGGGCCATATGGCGAGCAGTTCTTC.

The rearrangement joins TRBV11-2 to TRBJ1-4; the D is unclear. Trimming cost V 1 base and J 6 bases, with 15 bases left between them. Germline assignment: CDR1 SGHAT and CDR2 FQNNGV. This CDR3 is 16 amino acids long. CDR3 DNA: TGTGCCAGCAGCTTAGGTCAGGCCTCCCATTATGAAAAACTGTTTTTT. Its protein is CASSLGQASHYEKLFF.

The V call is TRBV9, the J call TRBJ2-1; 9 nucleotides align to TRBD1. The CDR3 covers 16 residues. The ends lost 0 bases at V and 12 bases at J; junction bases unmatched: 13. CDR1 is SGDLS, CDR2 YYNGEE, per germline. The CDR3, as DNA: TGTGCCAGCAGCGTAGTACCGAGCGGCACGACAGGGGGGCAGTTCTTC. This encodes CASSVVPSGTTGGQFF.

The V call is TRBV4-1, the J call TRBJ1-1; D unresolved. The CDR3 has 14 residues. Trimming stripped 0 bases from V and 5 bases from J, with 10 bases between. Germline assignment: CDR1 MGHRA and CDR2 YSYEKL. CDR3: CASSQDTGETEAFF. The CDR3 DNA sequence: TGCGCCAGCAGCCAAGATACGGGAGAGACTGAAGCTTTCTTT.

The CDR3 coding sequence is TGCGCCAGCAGCTTGCGCGGCGGGGGGGCCTTGGATACGCAGTATTTT. It specifies CASSLRGGGALDTQYF. This sequence joins TRBV5-1 and TRBJ2-3; 9 bases align to TRBD2. This CDR3 spans 16 amino acids. Germline V gene sequence: CDR1 SGHRS, CDR2 YFSETQ. V dropped 1 base and J dropped 6; count of bases not matched to a gene: 9.

This chain links TRBV19 with TRBJ1-1, with D perhaps TRBD1 (6 bases). Germline CDR1 LNHDA, CDR2 SQIVND (reference sequence). There are 15 residues in the CDR3. V shed 11 bases and J shed 4 bases, with 23 bases lying between them. The CDR3 coding sequence is TGTGCCGCCCGGGGGGGCAGTGGGCTAGGCACTGAAGCTTTCTTT. Translating it yields CAARGGSGLGTEAFF.

V usage is TRBV2 and J usage is TRBJ1-2, with 11 bases lining up with TRBD1. This CDR3 has 14 residues. CDR1 and CDR2 from the germline V gene are SNHLY and FYNNEI. J lost 11 bases, V lost 1 base, and 6 bases had no gene match. Here the CDR3 reads CASSEGGQGVVYTF. CDR3 in DNA: TGTGCCAGCAGTGAAGGGGGACAGGGGGTGGTGTACACCTTC.